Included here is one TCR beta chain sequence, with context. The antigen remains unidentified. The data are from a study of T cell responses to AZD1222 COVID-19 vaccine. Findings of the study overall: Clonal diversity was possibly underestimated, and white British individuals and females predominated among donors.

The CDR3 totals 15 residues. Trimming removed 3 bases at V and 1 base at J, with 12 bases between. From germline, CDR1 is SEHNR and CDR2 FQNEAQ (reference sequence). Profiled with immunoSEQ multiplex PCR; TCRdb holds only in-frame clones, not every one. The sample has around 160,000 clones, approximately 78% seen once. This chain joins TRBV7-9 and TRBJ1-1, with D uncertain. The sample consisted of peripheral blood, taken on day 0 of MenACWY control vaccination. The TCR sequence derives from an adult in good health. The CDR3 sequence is CASSFRTWGNTEAFF. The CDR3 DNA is TGTGCCAGCAGCTTCCGGACCTGGGGGAACACTGAAGCTTTCTTT.